This T cell receptor beta chain was captured by sequencing in a study of cytomegalovirus exposure and HLA in healthy donors listed by TCRdb under 2017. For context, the study as a whole: An earlier analysis of approximately 600 of the donors reported approximately 270 Gb of sequence data and some 120 million unique TCR beta sequences from 190 million or so T cells. Typing coverage differed by locus: A, B, C, DRB1 and DQB1 were typed in about 620-630 donors, DQA1 in approximately 520, DPA1 in approximately 610, and DPB1 in 400 to 480. A separate validation cohort of approximately 120 different subjects was used in addition to the approximately 700-subject first cohort. A later genetic analysis took genome-wide SNP genotypes for about 55% of the roughly 700 donors and used that subset as a discovery cohort. Across about 380 genotyped donors of the cohort, an average of 235,054 unique TCR beta nucleotide sequences per donor were sequenced, and approximately 17% of those sequences were non-productive. To decide whether each TCR beta V gene segment behaved as functional or pseudogenic, an earlier analysis of approximately 590 of the donors relied on high-throughput TCR beta sequencing. Donor age, sex, ethnicity and CMV serostatus were compiled together with the repertoire data. The study used immunosequencing to profile the T cell repertoires of approximately 640 subjects and linked those repertoires to cytomegalovirus serostatus. About 300 gigabases of sequencing data and approximately 93 million unique TCR sequences were included in an early release covering over 600 HLA-typed donors. Roughly five DR-DQ haplotypes were handled as single units for association and clustering, since linkage in the cohort was strong. To predict cytomegalovirus infection status, the study brought together high-throughput TCR immunosequencing, statistical association of individual TCRs with disease status, and machine learning. The genetic ancestry cluster associated with self-reported Caucasian donors included 70% to 85% of the roughly 380 genotyped donors. A later analysis re-analyzed previously published TCR beta repertoires from 550 to 700 donors and added high-resolution HLA genotyping to study TCR occurrence patterns. HLA typing included class I and class II loci at four-digit resolution. Rather than using new phenotypic data, the later analysis identified candidate immune exposures from TCR beta sequences and from how often those sequences occurred across donors. All discovery cohort repertoires had been generated using a single sequencing platform. The study aimed to test whether cataloging public T cell receptors could reveal signatures of past pathogen exposure. On the study overall, not on this receptor specifically: Several of the top co-occurrence clusters appeared to be linked to parvovirus B19, influenza, CMV and Epstein-Barr virus, according to a later analysis. In a later analysis, HLA-associated TCR beta chains were found to be more clonally expanded and to have lower generation probabilities than equally common non-associated chains. Most TCR sequences were seen in very few donors, while some public TCRs were found in many individuals. CMV serostatus was the only immune exposure information available for the cohort. According to the authors, the approach could potentially be generalized to other disease states and immunological phenotypes. The sequencing pipeline was judged likely to have produced a cluster of highly shared sequence variants as a technical artifact. This cohort had only TCR beta chains sequenced, and the lack of alpha or paired-chain data limited which features could be detected. A later analysis associated about 17,000 TCR beta sequences with specific HLA alleles at a false discovery rate of 0.05. Because some donors lacked HLA typing at each locus, the association tests relied only on the typed subset. In vitro tests confirmed that three of the cytomegalovirus-associated TCR beta chains recognize cytomegalovirus antigens. In an earlier analysis of more than 500 of the donors, most TCR beta V segments appeared in productive rearrangements about 87% or about 30% of the time, broadly matching IMGT annotations. Cytomegalovirus status was reported to be diagnosed by the classifier with high specificity and sensitivity in both the original and validation cohorts. Strong co-occurrence of HLA alleles, especially DR and DQ, made assigning TCR associations to individual alleles difficult. A further reported finding was that TCR beta sequences accurately predicted the HLA-A and HLA-B alleles for most subjects in the first cohort. Correlated functional status among segregating V segments might be attributable to linkage disequilibrium, but an unknown experimental factor could not be ruled out. In a later analysis, TCR association rates were found to vary across HLA loci, with the most associated TCRs seen for DRB1 alleles and the fewest for HLA-C alleles. A later analysis found that most CMV-associated TCR beta chains appeared HLA-restricted, with HLA associations seemingly driven largely by CMV exposure. An association between a missense DCLRE1C variant and V-gene and J-gene trimming of TCR beta chains was found in a later genetic analysis and replicated in an independent cohort. In the study, around 150 TCR beta chains were listed as associated with cytomegalovirus. The presence/absence analyses assumed that sequencing depth was roughly uniform across donors, and that assumption may not be true. Because counts were too low, about 18 rarely observed V segments, including chromosome 9 orphons, were excluded from the earlier analysis of 587 of the donors. A later genetic analysis reported fewer N-insertions in productive TCRs among donors in an Asian-associated ancestry cluster than the roughly 700-donor mean. The 87-base-pair reads could not distinguish some IMGT-functional V segments, including TRBV6-2 and TRBV6-3, so those segments were excluded.

The library was prepared using the immunoSEQ multiplex PCR assay. A mixture of 60 forward primers for TCR Vbeta segments and 13 reverse primers for TCR Jbeta segments was used in the multiplex PCR. The CDR3 region of rearranged TCR beta genes was amplified from genomic DNA by a multiplex PCR assay. Amplified TCR beta libraries were sequenced as 87-base-pair reads on the Illumina HiSeq System. The study's processing was this. A later analysis counted around 72 million unique TCR beta chains across the 600 to 850 repertoires, and 10 million to 11 million of these chains were shared by at least two donors. Raw reads were error-corrected and collapsed into unique sequences with a nearest-neighbor algorithm that merged closely related sequences to remove PCR and sequencing errors. Alignment of CDR3 sequences to IMGT reference sequences was used to assign V, D and J gene segments. For a sequence to be retained, a match of at least six nucleotides was required to both a V gene segment and a J gene segment. Rearrangements were classified as productive when the CDR3 lacked stop codons and remained in frame with V and J, and all other rearrangements were classified as non-productive. Following IMGT convention, CDR3 was defined as the stretch from the second conserved V-encoded cysteine to the conserved J-encoded phenylalanine. The earlier analysis of about 560 of the donors excluded any sequence lacking an unambiguous match to a single V gene segment. In an earlier analysis of around 600 of the donors, V segments were called functional above 56.7% productive rearrangements and were called segregating when the between-donor standard deviation exceeded 5%. A statistical classification framework was built to diagnose cytomegalovirus status from the catalog of TCR beta chain sequences. V and J gene assignment, in a later analysis, came from comparing TCR nucleotide sequences with IMGT/GENE-DB human TR gene sequences. In a later analysis, CDR3 sequences and most-parsimonious VDJ recombination scenarios were assigned using the TCRdist pipeline. A later analysis defined each TCR beta chain by its CDR3 amino acid sequence plus V-gene family, and excluded reads lacking a unique V-gene family. To address suspected cross-contamination and a sequencing artifact, a later analysis removed a few hundred highly shared, low-generation-probability nucleotide sequences. A later analysis calculated a clonal expansion index for each public chain from normalized within-repertoire ranks of inferred template counts. In a later analysis, generation probabilities were computed with a VDJ recombination model fitted to out-of-frame rearrangements, and the resulting probabilities were checked against IGoR. A later analysis scored TCR-TCR, TCR-HLA and TCR-CMV co-occurrence with hypergeometric tests, applying a repertoire-size bias correction to TCR pairs. A later analysis estimated false discovery rates by permuting HLA or CMV assignments 20 times. In a later analysis, co-occurring TCRs were grouped using DBSCAN, and TCRdist sequence similarity was added for clustering within HLA-allele-positive subsets. Repertoires with fewer than 30,000 or more than 120,000 public chains, plus five repertoires with anomalous nucleotide sharing, were excluded from co-occurrence clustering. Drawn from immuneACCESS, this table holds only the in-frame rearrangements with V and J called that TCRdb kept. Clones are partly lost; checked studies trace under half to an unresolved V gene and leave the rest unexplained. The V and J calls and the clone size are those of that table, but D and trimming were determined from the DNA. This sample lists 180,000 or so clones; 75% to 80% were detected once. Roughly 13% of the sample lies in the top ten.

Via the germline V gene (reference sequence), CDR1 is LNHDA and CDR2 SQIVND. V is pared back by 8 bases and J by 7 bases, with 6 bases lying between the germline termini. The CDR3 measures 10 amino acids from cysteine to phenylalanine. Just CDR3 DNA is preserved here, 30 bases in frame from base 1. Points on this clone: Its antigen is still unknown. The record has no base qualities; no much larger clone is one base away.

The cohort consisted of 600 to 750 healthy bone marrow donors. At the time of sampling, every cohort member was nominally healthy, though immune exposures that went unrecorded were likely present. The donor was CMV seropositive and was included in the group of approximately 310 seropositive cohort members. Each donor provided a peripheral blood sample, and peripheral blood mononuclear cells were used for TCR beta sequencing. The Qiagen DNeasy Blood Extraction Kit was used to extract genomic DNA from the blood cell samples. The receptor's source is a man in his forties or fifties in good health and CMV-seropositive. The sequenced sample was PBMCs. In this chain, TRBV19 is recombined with TRBJ1-5; the D gene lacks a confident call. The CDR3 is CASGRQPQHF. The nucleotide sequence reads as follows: TGTGCCAGTGGGAGACAGCCCCAGCATTTT.